This T cell receptor (beta chain) was recorded in a study of response to subunit inactivated influenza vaccine. Overall study findings and caveats: The authors suggested that few new T cells are recruited per seasonal influenza vaccination.

Note on this clonotype: Its antigen is not known.

The CDR3 length is 15 residues. Germline V CDR1 and CDR2: SGHTA, FQGNSA. The trim removed 5 bases at V and 4 bases at J, leaving 8 bases unmatched. TCRdb fed the RT-PCR reads into MiXCR, producing one record per CDR3 protein. Among roughly 700,000 distinct CDR3 sequences listed, less than 20% were seen once. The clonotype was recovered from a man over 45 who received an inactivated influenza vaccine. The material was PBMCs from blood, obtained roughly 12 days after vaccination. The chain carries TRBV7-2 and TRBJ2-7; 10 bases match TRBD1. The CDR3 spells CASSRGDRGLYEQYF. The CDR3 DNA reads TGTGCCAGCAGCAGAGGCGACAGGGGGCTGTACGAGCAGTACTTC.